This TCR beta chain was sequenced for a study of read filtering for tumor transcriptome and immune sequencing. Study overall: Among patients, some 17 were male and 14 female, aged about 40 to 90 (mean around 66). Whole-transcriptome libraries were prepared after DNase treatment.

This clonotype showed up many times. Molecular barcoded adaptors covering alpha/delta and beta/gamma chains were used on 400 to 450 ng RNA. TCRdb recomputed calls from the reads with MiXCR, one row per CDR3 protein. The table includes roughly 41,000 distinct CDR3 sequences, 12% to 15% detected once. The CDR3 loop spans 16 amino acids. From germline, CDR1 is LGHDT and CDR2 YNNKEL (reference sequence). V lost 2 bases to trimming and J lost 4 bases; unmatched junction nucleotides: 5. The sample consisted of a population of CD138-negative cells sorted from bone marrow. This TCR was recovered from a donor aged 40 or over with multiple myeloma. The chain couples TRBV3-1 to TRBJ2-5, with 12 bases lining up with TRBD2. The CDR3 reads CASSQRLAGDRETQYF. CDR3 in DNA: TGTGCCAGCAGCCAAAGACTAGCGGGAGACCGAGAGACCCAGTACTTC.